The 9 T cell receptor beta chains below all came from one sample that was sequenced in a study of T cells in localized non-small cell lung cancer. Generated by immunoSEQ multiplex PCR, the TCRdb table keeps only in-frame clones and is missing some. The repertoire holds approximately 2,500 clones, about two fifths seen once, with about 12% in the top ten. This specimen was lung tumor tissue, taken before any cancer treatment. These receptors all stem from a male donor aged 60 or over with stage I squamous cell lung carcinoma.

V usage is TRBV6-8 and J usage is TRBJ1-6; TRBD1 matches at 7 bases. CDR1 MNHGY and CDR2 SAAAGT come from the germline V gene. CDR3 length: 13 residues. With 5 bases clipped from V and 10 bases from J, the junction kept 5 bases outside the gene matches. The CDR3 nucleotides read TGTGCCAGCAGTACGACAGGGATCTCACCCCTCCACTTT. Translating it yields CASSTTGISPLHF.

The V and J genes are TRBV30 and TRBJ2-7, with TRBD2 as a possible D gene (5 bases). CDR3 length equals 14 residues. The germline gives CDR1 GTSNPN, CDR2 SVGIG (reference sequence). V was shortened by 4 bases and J by 4 bases, with 17 bases between the two germline ends. The DNA for the CDR3 is TGTGCCTGGAATCCGGGATCCTTCGTATACGAGCAGTACTTC. Translated: CAWNPGSFVYEQYF. Full variable domain (outside the CDR3, taken from reference TRBV30 and TRBJ2-7): SQTIHQWPATLVQPVGSPLSLECTVEGTSNPNLYWYRQAAGRGLQLLFYSVGIGQISSEVPQNLSASRPQDRQFILSSKKLLLSDSGFYLCAWNPGSFVYEQYFGPGTRLTVT.

This clone was counted a single time. The genes are TRBV29-1 and TRBJ1-2; D might be TRBD1 (6 bases). CDR3 length equals 12 residues. The germline V gene has CDR1 SQVTM and CDR2 ANQGSEA. With 4 bases removed from V and 7 bases from J, the gap between germline ends came to 13 bases. The DNA of the CDR3 is TGCAGCGTTGGGTCGGGGGGCGCTGGCTACACCTTC. Protein product: CSVGSGGAGYTF. Looking up the rest from reference TRBV29-1 and TRBJ1-2 gives the full variable domain: SAVISQKPSRDICQRGTSLTIQCQVDSQVTMMFWYRQQPGQSLTLIATANQGSEATYESGFVIDKFPISRPNLTFSTLTVSNMSPEDSSIYLCSVGSGGAGYTFGSGTRLTVV.

This clone counts as medium-sized. The CDR3 loop reads CASSSGLPGDYGYTF. The CDR3, as DNA: TGTGCCAGCAGCTCGGGACTCCCGGGTGACTATGGCTACACCTTC. The J gene is TRBJ1-2, the V gene TRBV11-3; TRBD1 is a possible D gene (5 bases). V shed 4 bases and J shed 3 bases, with 15 bases lying between them. Germline V gives CDR1 SGHNT, CDR2 YENEEA. There are 15 residues in the CDR3.

The rearrangement links TRBV28 to TRBJ1-5, with TRBD1 matching 7 bases. CDR1 MDHEN and CDR2 SYDVKM come from the germline V gene. CDR3 length equals 14 residues. Unmatched junction bases numbered 5, after V lost 6 bases and J lost 3 bases. CDR3 in amino acids: CASSQGGTNQPQHF. In DNA, the CDR3 is TGTGCCAGCAGCCAGGGGGGGACCAATCAGCCCCAGCATTTT.

This chain links TRBV19 with TRBJ1-4, with D unclear. V was shortened by 6 bases and J by 4 bases, with 12 bases between the two germline ends. There are 14 residues in the CDR3. In germline, CDR1 is LNHDA, CDR2 SQIVND (reference sequence). CDR3 amino acids: CASRLRPDNEKLFF. The CDR3 DNA reads TGTGCCAGTAGATTAAGGCCGGATAATGAAAAACTGTTTTTT.

The gene calls are TRBV7-7 and TRBJ1-4; possible D gene TRBD1, 6 bases. Germline V gene sequence: CDR1 SSHAT, CDR2 FNYEAQ (reference sequence). CDR3 length: 15 residues. The germline V and J ends were trimmed by 5 bases and 4 bases, with 14 bases remaining between them. The CDR3 spells CASSVFGQNNEKLFF. DNA of the CDR3: TGTGCCAGCAGCGTGTTTGGACAGAATAATGAAAAACTGTTTTTT.

The chain uses TRBV9 and TRBJ1-5; 7 bases match TRBD1. The CDR3 is made up of 13 amino acids. In germline, CDR1 is SGDLS, CDR2 YYNGEE. The J segment lost 4 bases and the V segment lost 5 bases, leaving 3 bases of the junction unmatched. The DNA of the CDR3 is TGTGCCAGCAGTTCGGGACAGAATCAGCCCCAGCATTTT. Protein sequence: CASSSGQNQPQHF.

This rearrangement joins TRBV23-1 to TRBJ1-3, with D unresolved. TRBV23-1 carries the ORF label, with uncertain function. The CDR3 has 16 amino acids. With 0 bases removed from V and 4 bases from J, the gap between germline ends came to 13 bases. CDR3 region: CASSQSGGRRGNTIYF. In nucleotides, the CDR3 is TGCGCCAGCAGTCAATCGGGCGGCCGGCGCGGAAACACCATATATTTT.